Listed below are T cell receptor beta chains from one sample, sequenced in a study of sequential checkpoint blockade in melanoma. Data came from immunoSEQ multiplex PCR; TCRdb stores just in-frame clones and leaves some out. The data show tens of thousands of clones, roughly 89% seen once. This specimen consisted of CD8+ T cells sorted from blood (inferred from file names), obtained from a patient given nivolumab and ipilimumab in sequence. Source of these receptors: a human donor with melanoma. Each CDR3 is given with its conserved first and last residue. The D gene is left open where the match is weak. The listing skips clone size in some rows; elsewhere it reads once, few, many or a size class.

J,D,V,size,CDR3,DNA
TRBJ1-3,NA,TRBV7-6,few,CASTADISGNTIYF,TGTGCCAGCACCGCGGACATCTCTGGAAACACCATATATTTT
TRBJ2-7,NA,TRBV5-5,NA,CASSLAGNEQYF,TGTGCCAGCAGCTTGGCGGGGAACGAGCAGTACTTC
TRBJ2-3,TRBD1,TRBV5-4,NA,CASSLGDRGFTDTQYF,TGTGCCAGCAGCTTGGGGGACAGGGGTTTCACAGATACGCAGTATTTT
TRBJ2-3,TRBD2,TRBV6-1,few,CASSEGLAGADTQYF,TGTGCCAGCAGTGAGGGACTAGCGGGGGCAGATACGCAGTATTTT
TRBJ1-6,NA,TRBV4-1,NA,CASSQVQGIYNSPLHF,TGCGCCAGCAGCCAAGTGCAGGGGATCTATAATTCACCCCTCCACTTT
TRBJ1-1,NA,TRBV30,NA,CAWSSPGRLNTEAFF,TGTGCCTGGAGTTCCCCCGGGAGGCTGAACACTGAAGCTTTCTTT
TRBJ2-7,NA,TRBV9,NA,CASSADTSHEQYF,TGTGCCAGCAGCGCCGACACGAGCCACGAGCAGTACTTC
TRBJ1-2,TRBD1,TRBV10-2,NA,CASSGQHRGPGYGYTF,TGCGCCAGCAGTGGCCAACACAGGGGGCCGGGATATGGCTACACCTTC
TRBJ2-1,TRBD2,TRBV5-4,NA,CASSLGLAGGPRDNEQFF,TGTGCCAGCAGCTTGGGACTAGCGGGAGGGCCACGGGACAATGAGCAGTTCTTC
TRBJ2-1,TRBD2,TRBV30,NA,CAWSVGRGGDSYNEQFF,TGTGCCTGGAGTGTAGGGCGGGGAGGGGACTCCTACAATGAGCAGTTCTTC
TRBJ1-2,NA,TRBV14,NA,CASSPLPGTPYGYTF,TGTGCCAGCAGCCCCCTCCCCGGGACTCCCTATGGCTACACCTTC
TRBJ2-5,NA,TRBV13,NA,CASSLRDYQETQYF,TGTGCCAGCAGTCTCCGGGACTACCAAGAGACCCAGTACTTC
TRBJ2-3,TRBD2,TRBV9,NA,CASSFRTSGTTDTQYF,TGTGCCAGCAGCTTCCGGACTAGCGGGACCACAGATACGCAGTATTTT
TRBJ1-2,TRBD1,TRBV28,NA,CASSLRGSGGQGGYGYTF,TGTGCCAGCAGTTTAAGAGGCTCGGGCGGACAGGGCGGCTATGGCTACACCTTC
TRBJ2-7,TRBD2,TRBV6-6,NA,CASSLTGGGGTYEQYF,TGTGCCAGCAGTCTCACCGGCGGCGGGGGGACCTACGAGCAGTACTTC
TRBJ2-3,NA,TRBV13,NA,CASSLPYTDTQYF,TGTGCCAGCAGCTTACCCTACACAGATACGCAGTATTTT
TRBJ1-2,NA,TRBV5-1,NA,CASSWGSQQGHGYTF,TGCGCCAGCAGCTGGGGGTCCCAACAGGGTCATGGCTACACCTTC
TRBJ2-7,NA,TRBV5-6,NA,CASSLSPGLYEQYF,TGTGCCAGCAGCTTGTCCCCGGGACTCTACGAGCAGTACTTC
TRBJ2-2,TRBD2,TRBV13,NA,CASSPGLADHRELFF,TGTGCCAGCAGCCCCGGACTAGCAGACCACCGGGAGCTGTTTTTT
TRBJ2-1,TRBD2,TRBV19,NA,CATSIGLGTYNEQFF,TGTGCCACCAGCATCGGACTAGGAACCTACAATGAGCAGTTCTTC
TRBJ2-1,TRBD1,TRBV4-1,NA,CASSQDGTGGSYNEQFF,TGCGCCAGCAGCCAAGATGGGACAGGGGGCTCCTACAATGAGCAGTTCTTC
TRBJ1-2,NA,TRBV29-1,NA,CSVLSRTAINGYTF,TGCAGCGTCCTCAGTCGGACAGCGATTAATGGCTACACCTTC
TRBJ2-3,TRBD1,TRBV10-3,NA,CAIPGQDIDTQYF,TGTGCCATCCCGGGACAGGACATAGATACGCAGTATTTT
TRBJ2-2,TRBD1,TRBV27,NA,CASSLTTGQVMNTGELFF,TGTGCCAGCAGTCTAACAACCGGACAGGTTATGAACACCGGGGAGCTGTTTTTT
TRBJ2-3,TRBD2,TRBV15,NA,CATSRGGGPDTQYF,TGTGCCACCAGCAGAGGGGGAGGGCCAGATACGCAGTATTTT
TRBJ2-2,NA,TRBV9,NA,CASSVEGGTNTGELFF,TGTGCCAGCAGCGTAGAAGGCGGGACGAACACCGGGGAGCTGTTTTTT
TRBJ2-3,NA,TRBV27,NA,CASSFSPPRTVERGDTQYF,TGTGCCAGCAGTTTTTCGCCACCTAGGACTGTAGAACGGGGGGATACGCAGTATTTT
TRBJ1-2,NA,TRBV5-6,NA,CASSLGTDFYGYTF,TGTGCCAGCAGCTTGGGGACAGATTTCTATGGCTACACCTTC
TRBJ1-1,TRBD1,TRBV2,NA,CARSGQGKNTEAFF,TGTGCTCGATCGGGACAGGGTAAGAACACTGAAGCTTTCTTT
TRBJ2-1,TRBD1,TRBV2,NA,CASRGQGIYNEQFF,TGTGCCAGCAGGGGACAGGGGATCTACAATGAGCAGTTCTTC
TRBJ2-6,TRBD1,TRBV29-1,NA,CSVSDRGSSGANVLTF,TGCAGCGTCTCCGACAGGGGAAGCTCTGGGGCCAACGTCCTGACTTTC
TRBJ1-5,NA,TRBV27,NA,CASSLSRLFGQPQHF,TGTGCCAGCAGTTTATCTCGGTTGTTTGGTCAGCCCCAGCATTTT
TRBJ2-7,TRBD2,TRBV29-1,NA,CSVEDERGAYEQYF,TGCAGCGTTGAAGATGAGCGGGGGGCCTACGAGCAGTACTTC
TRBJ2-7,NA,TRBV4-2,once,CASSHPDKELNPSYEQYF,TGTGCCAGCAGCCACCCTGACAAGGAACTTAATCCCTCCTACGAGCAGTACTTC
TRBJ1-2,TRBD1,TRBV27,NA,CASSLSGQDYGYTF,TGTGCCAGCAGTTTATCCGGACAGGATTATGGCTACACCTTC
TRBJ2-5,NA,TRBV13,NA,CASSLDPARGETQYF,TGTGCCAGCAGCTTAGACCCGGCCCGGGGAGAGACCCAGTACTTC
TRBJ1-6,NA,TRBV6-5,once,CASTTWQEENSPLHF,TGTGCCAGCACTACGTGGCAGGAGGAAAATTCACCCCTCCACTTT
TRBJ2-7,TRBD1,TRBV29-1,NA,CSVEGGQGAGEQYF,TGCAGCGTTGAAGGTGGACAGGGGGCGGGAGAGCAGTACTTC
TRBJ2-3,NA,TRBV29-1,NA,CSEMAGLTDTQYF,TGCAGCGAAATGGCGGGTCTCACAGATACGCAGTATTTT
TRBJ1-1,NA,TRBV7-8,NA,CASSDRQLNTEAFF,TGTGCCAGCAGCGATCGACAGTTGAACACTGAAGCTTTCTTT
TRBJ1-1,TRBD1,TRBV9,NA,CASSPTVGGRTEAFF,TGTGCCAGCAGCCCGACGGTAGGGGGCCGAACTGAAGCTTTCTTT
TRBJ2-7,NA,TRBV29-1,once,CSALPEGGPTPYEQYF,TGCAGCGCCCTTCCGGAGGGCGGACCCACCCCCTACGAGCAGTACTTC
TRBJ2-7,NA,TRBV27,NA,CASRSATGNEQYF,TGTGCCAGCAGGTCAGCCACAGGGAACGAGCAGTACTTC
TRBJ2-3,TRBD2,TRBV7-2,NA,CASRERGGQDTQYF,TGTGCCAGCAGGGAGCGGGGGGGCCAAGATACGCAGTATTTT
TRBJ2-1,TRBD2,TRBV2,NA,CASQRTSGMYNEQFF,TGTGCCAGCCAACGCACTAGCGGGATGTACAATGAGCAGTTCTTC
TRBJ2-1,TRBD1,TRBV5-6,NA,CASSPTGWKNEQFF,TGTGCCAGCAGCCCGACAGGGTGGAAGAATGAGCAGTTCTTC
TRBJ2-7,NA,TRBV7-9,NA,CASSSGYSYEQYF,TGTGCCAGCAGCTCCGGGTACTCCTACGAGCAGTACTTC
TRBJ2-3,TRBD2,TRBV4-3,NA,CASSHYLHRLAGGTDTQYF,TGCGCCAGCAGCCACTACCTCCACAGACTAGCGGGGGGCACAGATACGCAGTATTTT